The source of this TCR beta chain is a study of OX40 agonist ivuxolimab in advanced cancers. This table comes from immunoSEQ multiplex PCR, and its TCRdb copy is limited to in-frame clones, with some not included. Among tens of thousands of clones listed, around 86% were seen once. Study-level findings and limits: Blood T cells, both CD4+ and CD8+, expanded clonally by week 6 at 0.1 to 3.0 mg/kg.

In regard to this clone: Its antigen is unknown.

The CDR3 has 14 residues. CDR1 is MDHEN, CDR2 SYDVKM, per germline. Unmatched junction bases numbered 5, after V lost 5 bases and J lost 2 bases. The clonotype originates from an adult with an advanced solid tumor such as melanoma, head and neck, liver or kidney cancer. The chain uses TRBV28 and TRBJ2-7, with TRBD1 identical over 8 bases. Source: CD4+ or CD8+ T cells sorted from blood, taken in a trial of the OX40 agonist ivuxolimab. The CDR3 DNA reads TGTGCCAGCAGTGCCCGGGACAGGCCCTACGAGCAGTACTTC. Its protein product is CASSARDRPYEQYF.